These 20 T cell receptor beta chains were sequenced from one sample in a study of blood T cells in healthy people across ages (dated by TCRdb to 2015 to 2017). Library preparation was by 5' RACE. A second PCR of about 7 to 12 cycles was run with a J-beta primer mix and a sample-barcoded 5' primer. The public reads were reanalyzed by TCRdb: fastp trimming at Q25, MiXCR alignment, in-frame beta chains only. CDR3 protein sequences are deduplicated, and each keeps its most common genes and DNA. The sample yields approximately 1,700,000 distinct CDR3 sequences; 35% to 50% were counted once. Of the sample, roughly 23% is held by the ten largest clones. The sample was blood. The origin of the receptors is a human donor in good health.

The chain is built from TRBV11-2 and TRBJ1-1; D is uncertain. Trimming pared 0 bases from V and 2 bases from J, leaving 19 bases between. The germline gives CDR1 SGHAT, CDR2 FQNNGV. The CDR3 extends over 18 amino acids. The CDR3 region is CASSLDEPRVPINTEAFF. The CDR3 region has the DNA TGTGCCAGCAGCTTAGATGAACCTCGGGTCCCCATTAACACTGAAGCTTTCTTT.

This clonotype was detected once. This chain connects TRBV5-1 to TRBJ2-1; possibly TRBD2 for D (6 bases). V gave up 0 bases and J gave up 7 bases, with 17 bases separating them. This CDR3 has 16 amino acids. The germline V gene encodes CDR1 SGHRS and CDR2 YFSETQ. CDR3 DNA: TGCGCCAGCAGCTTGGGGACCGGGACTCACAAGAATGAGCAGTTCTTC. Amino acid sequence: CASSLGTGTHKNEQFF. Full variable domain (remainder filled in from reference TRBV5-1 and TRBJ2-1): KAGVTQTPRYLIKTRGQQVTLSCSPISGHRSVSWYQQTPGQGLQFLFEYFSETQRNKGNFPGRFSGRQFSNSRSEMNVSTLELGDSALYLCASSLGTGTHKNEQFFGPGTRLTVL.

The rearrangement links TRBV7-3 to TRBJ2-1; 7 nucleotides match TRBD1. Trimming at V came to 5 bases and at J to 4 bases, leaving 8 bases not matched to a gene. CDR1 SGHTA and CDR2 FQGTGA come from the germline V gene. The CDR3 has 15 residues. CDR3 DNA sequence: TGTGCCAGCAGCCACGGGACAGTAGAGTACAATGAGCAGTTCTTC. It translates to CASSHGTVEYNEQFF.

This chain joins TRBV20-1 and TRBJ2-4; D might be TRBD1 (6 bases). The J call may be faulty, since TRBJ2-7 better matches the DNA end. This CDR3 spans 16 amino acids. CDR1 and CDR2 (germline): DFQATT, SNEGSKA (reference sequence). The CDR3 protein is CSALPLQGSLPYEQYF. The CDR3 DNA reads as TGCAGTGCTCTTCCCCTTCAGGGGTCCCTCCCCTACGAGCAGTACTTC.

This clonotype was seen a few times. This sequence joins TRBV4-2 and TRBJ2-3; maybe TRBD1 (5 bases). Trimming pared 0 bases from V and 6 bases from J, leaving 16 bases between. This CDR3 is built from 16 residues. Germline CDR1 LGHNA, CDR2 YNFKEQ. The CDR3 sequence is CASSQEGQGLGDTQYF. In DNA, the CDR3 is TGTGCCAGCAGCCAAGAAGGTCAGGGCCTGGGGGATACGCAGTATTTT.

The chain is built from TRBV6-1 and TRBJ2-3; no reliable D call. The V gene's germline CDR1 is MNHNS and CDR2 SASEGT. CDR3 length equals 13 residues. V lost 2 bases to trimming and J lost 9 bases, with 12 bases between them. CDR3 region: CASSENPLRTQYF. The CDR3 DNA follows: TGTGCCAGCAGTGAAAACCCGTTGAGGACGCAGTATTTT.

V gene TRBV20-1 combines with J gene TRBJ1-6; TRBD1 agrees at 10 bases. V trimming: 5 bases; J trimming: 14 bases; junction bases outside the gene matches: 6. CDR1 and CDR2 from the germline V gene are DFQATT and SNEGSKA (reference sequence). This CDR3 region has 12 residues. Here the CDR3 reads CSAVRDRGTLHF. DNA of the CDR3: TGCAGTGCTGTACGGGACAGGGGAACCCTCCACTTT.

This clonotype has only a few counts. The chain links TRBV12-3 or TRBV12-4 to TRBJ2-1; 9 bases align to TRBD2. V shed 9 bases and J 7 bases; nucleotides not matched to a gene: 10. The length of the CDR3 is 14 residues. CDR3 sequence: CASVKAGGLNEQFF. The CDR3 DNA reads TGTGCCAGTGTTAAAGCGGGGGGCTTAAATGAGCAGTTCTTC.

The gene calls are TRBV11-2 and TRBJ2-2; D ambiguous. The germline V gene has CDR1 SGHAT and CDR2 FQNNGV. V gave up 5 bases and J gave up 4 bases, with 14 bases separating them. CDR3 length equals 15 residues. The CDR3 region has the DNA TGTGCCAGCAGCCGACTCGCAGCCCCCACCGGGGAGCTGTTTTTT. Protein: CASSRLAAPTGELFF. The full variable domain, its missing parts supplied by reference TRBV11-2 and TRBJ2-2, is EAGVAQSPRYKIIEKRQSVAFWCNPISGHATLYWYQQILGQGPKLLIQFQNNGVVDDSQLPKDRFSAERLKGVDSTLKIQPAKLEDSAVYLCASSRLAAPTGELFFGEGSRLTVL.

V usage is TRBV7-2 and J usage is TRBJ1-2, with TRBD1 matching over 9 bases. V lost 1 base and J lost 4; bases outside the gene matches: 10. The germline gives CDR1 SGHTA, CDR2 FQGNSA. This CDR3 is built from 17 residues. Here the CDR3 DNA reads TGTGCCAGCAGCTTAGGGACAGGGGAGGGCTCGTCCTATGGCTACACCTTC. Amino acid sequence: CASSLGTGEGSSYGYTF.

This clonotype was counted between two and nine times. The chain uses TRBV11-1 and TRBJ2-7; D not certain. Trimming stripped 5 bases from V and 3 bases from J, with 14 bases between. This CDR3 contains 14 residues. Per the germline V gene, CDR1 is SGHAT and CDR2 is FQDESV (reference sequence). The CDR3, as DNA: TGTGCCAGCAGCGTTGGGCAGGCCCACTACGAGCAGTACTTC. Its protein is CASSVGQAHYEQYF. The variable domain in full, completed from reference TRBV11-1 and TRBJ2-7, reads EAEVAQSPRYKITEKSQAVAFWCDPISGHATLYWYRQILGQGPELLVQFQDESVVDDSQLPKDRFSAERLKGVDSTLKIQPAELGDSAMYLCASSVGQAHYEQYFGPGTRLTVT.

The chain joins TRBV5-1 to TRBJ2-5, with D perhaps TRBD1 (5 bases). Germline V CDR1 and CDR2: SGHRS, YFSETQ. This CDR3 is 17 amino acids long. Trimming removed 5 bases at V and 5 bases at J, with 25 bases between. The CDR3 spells CASRRGLGDSNRETQYF. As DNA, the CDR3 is TGCGCCAGCAGAAGGGGTCTAGGTGACAGCAACCGGGAGACCCAGTACTTC.

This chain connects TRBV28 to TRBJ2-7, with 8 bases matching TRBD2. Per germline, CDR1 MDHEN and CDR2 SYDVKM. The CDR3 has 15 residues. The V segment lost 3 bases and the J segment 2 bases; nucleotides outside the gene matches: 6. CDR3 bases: TGTGCCAGCAGTTTTCAGCGGGGGCTGCCCTACGAGCAGTACTTC. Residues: CASSFQRGLPYEQYF.

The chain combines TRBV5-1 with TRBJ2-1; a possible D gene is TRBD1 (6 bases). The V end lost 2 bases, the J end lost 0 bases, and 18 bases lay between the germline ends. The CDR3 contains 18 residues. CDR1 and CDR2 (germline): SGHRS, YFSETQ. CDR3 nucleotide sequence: TGCGCCAGCAGCTTAAACTACCGGACAGCCAGCTCCTACAATGAGCAGTTCTTC. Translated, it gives CASSLNYRTASSYNEQFF.

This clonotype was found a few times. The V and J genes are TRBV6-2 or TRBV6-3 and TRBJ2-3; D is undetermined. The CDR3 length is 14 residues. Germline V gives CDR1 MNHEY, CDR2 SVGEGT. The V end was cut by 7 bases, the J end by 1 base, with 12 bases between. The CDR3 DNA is TGTGCCAGCAAGGGTCCGGACGGCACAGATACGCAGTATTTT. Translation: CASKGPDGTDTQYF.

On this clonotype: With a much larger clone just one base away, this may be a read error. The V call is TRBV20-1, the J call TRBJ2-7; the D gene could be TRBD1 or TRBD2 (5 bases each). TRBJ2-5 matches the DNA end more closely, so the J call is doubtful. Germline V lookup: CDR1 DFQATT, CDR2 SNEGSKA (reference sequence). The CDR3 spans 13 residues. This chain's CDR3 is CSASEGPRETQYF. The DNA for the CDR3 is TGCAGTGCTAGTGAGGGGCCTCGGGAGACCCAGTACTTC.

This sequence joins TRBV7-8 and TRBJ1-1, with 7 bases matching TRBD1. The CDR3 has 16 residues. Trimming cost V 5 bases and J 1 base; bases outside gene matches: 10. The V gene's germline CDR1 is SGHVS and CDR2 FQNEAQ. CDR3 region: CASSLPRTGPNTEAFF. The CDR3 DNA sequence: TGTGCCAGCAGCCTTCCCCGGACAGGACCGAACACTGAAGCTTTCTTT.

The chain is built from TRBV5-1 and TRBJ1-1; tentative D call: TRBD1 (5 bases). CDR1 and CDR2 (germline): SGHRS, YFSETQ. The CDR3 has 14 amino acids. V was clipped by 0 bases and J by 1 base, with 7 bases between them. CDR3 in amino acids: CASSLEGKNTEAFF. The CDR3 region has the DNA TGCGCCAGCAGCTTGGAGGGGAAGAACACTGAAGCTTTCTTT.

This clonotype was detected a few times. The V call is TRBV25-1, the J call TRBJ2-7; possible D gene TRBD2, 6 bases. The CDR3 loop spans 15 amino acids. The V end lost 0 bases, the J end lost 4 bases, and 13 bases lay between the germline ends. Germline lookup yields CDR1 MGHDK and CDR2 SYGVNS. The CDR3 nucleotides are TGTGCCAGCAGTGAATATGAACTGGCGGGGTACGAGCAGTACTTC. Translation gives CASSEYELAGYEQYF.

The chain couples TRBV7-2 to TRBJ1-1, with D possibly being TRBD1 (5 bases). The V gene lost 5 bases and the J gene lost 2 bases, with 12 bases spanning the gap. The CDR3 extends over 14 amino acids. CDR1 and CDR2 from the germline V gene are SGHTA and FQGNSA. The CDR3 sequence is CASSRQTVNTEAFF. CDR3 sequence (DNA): TGTGCCAGCAGCCGACAGACGGTAAACACTGAAGCTTTCTTT. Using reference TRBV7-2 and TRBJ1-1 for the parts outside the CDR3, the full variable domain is GAGVSQSPSNKVTEKGKDVELRCDPISGHTALYWYRQSLGQGLEFLIYFQGNSAPDKSGLPSDRFSAERTGGSVSTLTIQRTQQEDSAVYLCASSRQTVNTEAFFGQGTRLTVV.